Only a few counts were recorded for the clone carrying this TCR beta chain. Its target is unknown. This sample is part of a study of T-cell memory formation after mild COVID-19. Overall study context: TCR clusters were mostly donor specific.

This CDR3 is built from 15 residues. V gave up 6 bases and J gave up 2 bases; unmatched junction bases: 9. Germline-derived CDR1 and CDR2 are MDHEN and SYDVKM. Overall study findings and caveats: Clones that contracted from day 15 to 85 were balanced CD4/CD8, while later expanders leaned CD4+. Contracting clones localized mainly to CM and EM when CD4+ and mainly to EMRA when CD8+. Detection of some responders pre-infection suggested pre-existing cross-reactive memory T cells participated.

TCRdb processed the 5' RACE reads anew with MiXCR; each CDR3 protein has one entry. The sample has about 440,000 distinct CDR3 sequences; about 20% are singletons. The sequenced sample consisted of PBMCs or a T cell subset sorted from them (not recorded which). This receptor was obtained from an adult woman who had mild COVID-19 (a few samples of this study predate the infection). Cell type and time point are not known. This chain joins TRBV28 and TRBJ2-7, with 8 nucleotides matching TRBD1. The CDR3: CASSRGGQAPYEQYF. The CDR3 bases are TGTGCCAGCAGCCGAGGGGGACAGGCGCCCTACGAGCAGTACTTC.